The entry that follows covers one T cell receptor beta chain sequence. Its cognate antigen is unknown. Germline values: CDR1 SGHVS, CDR2 FQNEAQ. Trimming removed 11 bases from V and 5 bases from J, with 18 bases in between. This CDR3 is 13 amino acids long. This record comes from a study of cytomegalovirus exposure and HLA in healthy donors. Study observations and caveats: TCR beta V segments were, for the most part, productive about 90% or about 30% of the time in an earlier analysis.

Primers included in the PCR were 60 Vbeta and 13 Jbeta primers. The assay was immunoSEQ multiplex PCR, and TCRdb's table has in-frame clones only and misses some. The table lists roughly 180,000 clones, roughly 84% of them singletons, with 0.95% to 1.5% in the top ten. The chain couples TRBV7-8 to TRBJ1-1; a possible D gene is TRBD1 (5 bases). The TCR originated in a boy aged 2 to 9 in good health and CMV-seronegative. Sequenced sample: PBMCs. This CDR3 reads CASTWGVGTEAFF. CDR3 sequence (DNA): TGTGCCTCCACGTGGGGGGTTGGTACTGAAGCTTTCTTT. Combining the CDR3 with reference TRBV7-8 and TRBJ1-1 gives the whole variable domain GAGVSQSPRYKVAKRGQDVALRCDPISGHVSLFWYQQALGQGPEFLTYFQNEAQLDKSGLPSDRFFAERPEGSVSTLKIQRTQQEDSAVYLCASTWGVGTEAFFGQGTRLTVV.